This TCR beta chain was found in a study of blood T cell repertoires in COVID-19 (TCRdb year 2020). Broadly, across the study: Samples from collaborators originated in the United States, Italy and Spain and spanned both the acute and convalescent phases of COVID-19. The prospective study material was composed of cDNA or gDNA derived from T cells, B-cell-depleted T cells, or PBMCs. The dataset comprised deeply sampled blood TCRbeta repertoires from subjects exposed to, actively infected with, or recovered from COVID-19. The repertoires were made available in a free public database intended to serve as a resource for research on the immune response to SARS-CoV-2. Samples were obtained from the ongoing ImmuneRACE study (first 160 participants) and from roughly 1,300 subjects provided by 6 global collaborators. Sample metadata almost always included a de-identified subject ID, COVID-19 status, age in years and sex. Where available, HLA class I and class II types were obtained from metadata supplied by the sample provider rather than from assay-based typing. Results and caveats for the whole study, not just this receptor: The amount of clinical and demographic metadata varied by source and participant and was provided uncurated.

As concerns this clone: The clone's antigen remains unknown. No much larger clonotype is one base removed from it; base qualities were not supplied.

The V and J ends are trimmed by 5 bases and 4 bases, leaving 10 bases between them. The CDR3 runs 13 residues from the cysteine to the phenylalanine. The entry retains the CDR3 DNA only, 39 bases that are in frame from base 1. From the germline V gene (reference sequence), CDR1 is WNHNN and CDR2 is SYGVQD. Samples from volunteer blood donors who had recovered from COVID-19 were contributed by a second Seattle source. Whole blood was collected in K2EDTA tubes by collaborating institutions according to the institutions' own protocols. Collaborator samples were shipped for TCRbeta analysis as frozen whole blood, isolated PBMCs, or DNA extracted from either sample type. The immunoSEQ Assay, a bias-controlled multiplex PCR, was used to amplify TCRbeta CDR3 regions from genomic DNA. As for the authors' bioinformatics: The number of nucleated cells in each sample was estimated from the amplification of reference gene primers within the assay. To quantify the absolute abundance of each unique TCRbeta CDR3 rearrangement, sequence reads were collapsed and filtered. For each sample, productive Simpson clonality was calculated as the square root of Simpson's diversity index over productive rearrangements. What TCRdb holds here is the immuneACCESS table cut down to in-frame rearrangements. Part of the clones is not present; checked against another copy, under half of the missing clones reflect an unresolved V gene, and the others are unexplained. D and trimming come from the DNA, and the V and J calls and clone size come from that table. The table for this sample lists approximately 220,000 clones; approximately 84% of them were counted only once. The ten largest account for about 2.9% of the sample.

Sample: peripheral blood. The sequence joins TRBV10-1 to TRBJ2-3, with an unclear D gene assignment. This sequence originates from a woman in her twenties or thirties who had recovered from COVID-19. The CDR3 region has the sequence CASSSGASDTQYF. The DNA sequence is TGCGCCAGCAGTTCAGGTGCCTCAGATACGCAGTATTTT.